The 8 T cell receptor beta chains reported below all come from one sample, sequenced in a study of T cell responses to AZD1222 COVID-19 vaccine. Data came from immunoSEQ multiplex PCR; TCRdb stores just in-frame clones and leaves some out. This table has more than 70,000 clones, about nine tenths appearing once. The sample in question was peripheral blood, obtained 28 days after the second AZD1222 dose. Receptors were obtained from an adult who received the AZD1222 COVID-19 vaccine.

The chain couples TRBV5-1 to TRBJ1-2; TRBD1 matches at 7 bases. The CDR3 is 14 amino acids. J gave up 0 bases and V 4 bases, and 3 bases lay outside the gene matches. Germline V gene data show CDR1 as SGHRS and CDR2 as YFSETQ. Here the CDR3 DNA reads TGCGCCAGCAGCCAGGGGGGCTCTAACTATGGCTACACCTTC. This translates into CASSQGGSNYGYTF.

CDR3 in amino acids: CASSLVVSLTPTDTQYF. The CDR3 DNA sequence: TGTGCCAGCAGCTTGGTGGTGTCTCTCACCCCCACAGATACGCAGTATTTT. The V gene is TRBV5-6, the J gene TRBJ2-3; D gene uncertain. The CDR3 loop spans 17 amino acids. Trimming removed 0 bases at V and 2 bases at J, with 16 bases between. Germline CDR1 is SGHDT and CDR2 is YYEEEE.

The DNA for the CDR3 is TGTGCCAGCAGCCGGACAGTCACCTCTGGAAACACCATATATTTT. Translation: CASSRTVTSGNTIYF. The V gene is TRBV7-8, the J gene TRBJ1-3, with D possibly being TRBD1 (6 bases). Germline CDR1 reads SGHVS; CDR2 reads FQNEAQ. Trimming stripped 5 bases from V and 0 bases from J, with 11 bases between. The CDR3 loop spans 15 amino acids.

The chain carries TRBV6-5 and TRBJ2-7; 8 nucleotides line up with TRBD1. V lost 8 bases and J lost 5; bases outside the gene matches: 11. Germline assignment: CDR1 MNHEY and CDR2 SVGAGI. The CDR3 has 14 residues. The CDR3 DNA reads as TGTGCCAGCCGGACAGGGACATTGTTCGACGAGCAGTACTTC. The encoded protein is CASRTGTLFDEQYF.

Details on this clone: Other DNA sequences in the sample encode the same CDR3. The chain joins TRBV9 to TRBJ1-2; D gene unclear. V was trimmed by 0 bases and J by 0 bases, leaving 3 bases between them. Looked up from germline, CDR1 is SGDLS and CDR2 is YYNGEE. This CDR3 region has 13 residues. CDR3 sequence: CASSVGTNYGYTF. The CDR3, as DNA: TGTGCCAGCAGCGTAGGGACTAACTATGGCTACACCTTC.

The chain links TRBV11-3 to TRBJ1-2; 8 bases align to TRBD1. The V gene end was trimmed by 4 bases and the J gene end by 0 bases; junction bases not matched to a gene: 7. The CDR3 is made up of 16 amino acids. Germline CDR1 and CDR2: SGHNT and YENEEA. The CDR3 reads CASSSRDRPPNYGYTF. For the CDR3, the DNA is TGTGCCAGCAGCTCCCGGGACAGGCCCCCTAACTATGGCTACACCTTC.

In DNA, the CDR3 is TGCGCCAGCAGGACGGGGCAATGGGTATTTAACTATGGCTACACCTTC. Its protein product is CASRTGQWVFNYGYTF. V gene TRBV5-1 combines with J gene TRBJ1-2; a weak D match, TRBD1 (5 bases). The germline CDR1 and CDR2 sequences are SGHRS and YFSETQ. V gave up 5 bases and J gave up 1 base, with 18 bases separating them. The CDR3 sequence is 16 residues long.

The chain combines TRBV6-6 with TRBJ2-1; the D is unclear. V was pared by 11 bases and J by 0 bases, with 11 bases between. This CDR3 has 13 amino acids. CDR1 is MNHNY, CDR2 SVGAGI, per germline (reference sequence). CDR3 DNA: TGTGCCTGCGGCTCGAGCTCCTACAATGAGCAGTTCTTC. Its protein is CACGSSSYNEQFF.